These 26 T cell receptor beta chains share one sample of origin, sequenced in a study of cytomegalovirus exposure and HLA in healthy donors (dated by TCRdb to the late 2010s). Receptor amplification or capture employed the immunoSEQ multiplex PCR assay. For the multiplex PCR, a mixture combining 60 forward primers for TCR Vbeta segments and 13 reverse primers for TCR Jbeta segments was used. TCRdb obtained this table from immuneACCESS and retained in-frame rearrangements with V and J assigned. These tables miss some clones; where compared with another copy, unresolved V genes account for less than half of the shortfall, and the remainder is unexplained. The sample data list tens of thousands of clones, and around 73% of these were observed just once. Jointly, the top ten make up 5.4% of the sample. Sequencing was performed on PBMCs. The receptors come from a man in his fifties or sixties in good health and CMV-seronegative.

Only a few counts were recorded for this clone. This rearrangement joins TRBV6-1 to TRBJ2-3, with TRBD1 as a possible D gene (6 bases). This CDR3 is 16 amino acids long. Trimming pared 2 bases from V and 1 base from J, leaving 13 bases between. The V gene's germline CDR1 is MNHNS and CDR2 SASEGT. CDR3 sequence (DNA): TGTGCCAGCAGTGAAATCAGGGGTAAGGGCACAGATACGCAGTATTTT. Protein sequence: CASSEIRGKGTDTQYF.

The J gene is TRBJ1-5, the V gene TRBV4-1; weak D call: TRBD1 (5 bases). CDR1 and CDR2 (germline): MGHRA, YSYEKL. CDR3 size: 16 residues. The germline V and J ends were trimmed by 0 bases and 0 bases, with 9 bases remaining between them. CDR3 sequence reads: CASSQDPGNSNQPQHF. In DNA form, the CDR3 reads TGCGCCAGCAGCCAAGATCCAGGGAATAGCAATCAGCCCCAGCATTTT.

The chain carries TRBV6-5 and TRBJ1-1; D ambiguous. The length of the CDR3 is 13 residues. Per germline, CDR1 MNHEY and CDR2 SVGAGI. V was cut by 4 bases and J by 1 base, with 7 bases left in between. DNA of the CDR3: TGTGCCAGCAGTTTGGCGGCGAACACTGAAGCTTTCTTT. Translated: CASSLAANTEAFF.

This sequence joins TRBV10-1 and TRBJ2-1, with D perhaps matching TRBD1 (5 bases). The CDR3 extends over 14 amino acids. From germline, CDR1 is WNHNN and CDR2 SYGVQD (reference sequence). Deletions cut 0 bases from V and 5 bases from J, with 8 bases between. CDR3: CASSESGRDNEQFF. The DNA of the CDR3 is TGCGCCAGCAGTGAGTCTGGCAGGGACAATGAGCAGTTCTTC.

This clone showed up just a few times. J is TRBJ1-4 and V is TRBV18; 9 bases fit TRBD1. Germline V lookup: CDR1 KGHSH, CDR2 LQKENI. V was pared by 6 bases and J by 5 bases, with 7 bases of the junction left unmatched. This CDR3 spans 15 amino acids. CDR3 residues: CASSYGQGRNEKLFF. DNA of the CDR3: TGTGCCAGCTCCTATGGACAGGGGAGAAATGAAAAACTGTTTTTT.

This rearrangement joins TRBV5-1 to TRBJ1-1, with 7 positions matching TRBD1. Looked up from germline, CDR1 is SGHRS and CDR2 is YFSETQ. CDR3 length: 14 amino acids. Trimming cost V 5 bases and J 4 bases; bases outside gene matches: 8. The CDR3 DNA sequence: TGCGCCAGCAGTCAACGCAGGGGGGCCACTGAAGCTTTCTTT. This translates into CASSQRRGATEAFF.

V usage is TRBV7-9 and J usage is TRBJ1-1, with 8 bases matching TRBD1. Germline loops: CDR1 SEHNR, CDR2 FQNEAQ (reference sequence). This CDR3 region has 15 residues. Germline trimming cut 5 bases from V and 3 bases from J; bases unmatched to any gene: 8. The CDR3 protein is CASSQTTGADTEAFF. Here the CDR3 DNA reads TGTGCCAGCAGCCAAACGACAGGGGCCGACACTGAAGCTTTCTTT.

This clone has just one count. The chain uses TRBV29-1 and TRBJ2-7, with TRBD2 matching 7 bases. Germline CDR1 SQVTM, CDR2 ANQGSEA. J gave up 5 bases and V 5 bases, and 12 bases lay outside the gene matches. This CDR3 comprises 14 residues. The CDR3, as DNA: TGCAGCGTTTGGGAGGGAAACGGGTCGAACGAGCAGTACTTC. It translates to CSVWEGNGSNEQYF.

V gene TRBV29-1 combines with J gene TRBJ2-1; 7 nucleotides agree with TRBD1. The V gene's germline CDR1 is SQVTM and CDR2 ANQGSEA. The CDR3 has 13 amino acids. V gave up 7 bases and J gave up 6 bases; unmatched junction bases: 9. Here the CDR3 reads CSGRQGNINEQFF. The CDR3 coding sequence is TGCAGCGGTCGACAGGGTAATATCAATGAGCAGTTCTTC.

The V gene is TRBV7-9, the J gene TRBJ2-5; D is undetermined. The V gene lost 7 bases and the J gene lost 6 bases, with 18 bases spanning the gap. CDR3 length equals 14 residues. Germline V CDR1 and CDR2: SEHNR, FQNEAQ (reference sequence). The CDR3 coding sequence is TGTGCCAGCAATACAGCTGGTCCTCTCAAGACCCAGTACTTC. As protein: CASNTAGPLKTQYF.

This clone has just a few counts. The V and J genes are TRBV11-3 and TRBJ2-3; 9 bases line up with TRBD2. Germline V CDR1 and CDR2: SGHNT, YENEEA. There are 16 residues in the CDR3. The junction had 7 bases not matched to a gene; V was cut back by 4 bases and J by 2 bases. The CDR3 sequence: CASSSRRGGLTDTQYF. The CDR3 DNA reads as TGTGCCAGCAGCTCCCGGCGGGGGGGACTCACAGATACGCAGTATTTT.

J is TRBJ2-3 and V is TRBV4-2; 9 positions agree with TRBD2. The CDR3 spans 17 residues. V lost 0 bases and J lost 2; bases outside the gene matches: 6. Germline CDR1 reads LGHNA; CDR2 reads YNFKEQ. CDR3 DNA sequence: TGTGCCAGCAGCCAAGAAGGCGGGGGGGGCTACACAGATACGCAGTATTTT. The encoded protein is CASSQEGGGGYTDTQYF.

This clone was counted between two and nine times. CDR3 coding DNA: TGCGCCAGCAGTCCTGGCGACAGGCCTAACTATGGCTACACCTTC. Residues: CASSPGDRPNYGYTF. The chain joins TRBV5-1 to TRBJ1-2; maybe TRBD1 (6 bases). The CDR3 sequence is 15 residues long. The germline gives CDR1 SGHRS, CDR2 YFSETQ. V shed 5 bases and J shed 0 bases, with 14 bases lying between them.

V is TRBV9 and J is TRBJ2-7; D remains ambiguous. Trimming took 4 bases from V and 0 from J, leaving 2 bases between them. This CDR3 contains 11 residues. Germline V gives CDR1 SGDLS, CDR2 YYNGEE. The CDR3 protein is CASSRSYEQYF. The DNA for the CDR3 is TGTGCCAGCAGCCGCTCCTACGAGCAGTACTTC.

This clone appeared a few times. The rearrangement joins TRBV10-3 to TRBJ2-2; perhaps TRBD2 as D (7 bases). The ends were cut back, 4 bases at V and 4 bases at J, with 13 bases in the middle. Germline-derived CDR1 and CDR2 are ENHRY and SYGVKD. The CDR3 spans 15 residues. Here the CDR3 DNA reads TGTGCCATCAGTGCAGTGGGGGGGCTCACCGGGGAGCTGTTTTTT. Protein product: CAISAVGGLTGELFF.

This clone turned up a few times. Written as DNA, the CDR3 is TGTGCCAGTAAACTGGGCAGGGAGGTAACCGGGGAGCTGTTTTTT. Translation: CASKLGREVTGELFF. The chain employs TRBV19 and TRBJ2-2; D perhaps matches TRBD2 (6 bases). This CDR3 has 15 residues. The germline CDR1 and CDR2 sequences are LNHDA and SQIVND (reference sequence). V lost 7 bases and J 5 bases, leaving 17 bases between the germline ends.

The chain carries TRBV30 and TRBJ1-5; D may be TRBD1 (6 bases). The V and J ends lost 3 bases and 2 bases respectively, with 8 bases between them. Per germline, CDR1 GTSNPN and CDR2 SVGIG (reference sequence). CDR3 length: 13 amino acids. The chain's CDR3 is CAWRGGRNQPQHF. CDR3 nucleotide sequence: TGTGCCTGGAGAGGGGGTCGCAATCAGCCCCAGCATTTT.

This clone was seen once. The chain uses TRBV9 and TRBJ2-3; D call uncertain. Trimming removed 4 bases from V and 1 base from J, with 13 bases in between. This CDR3 is built from 15 residues. CDR1 and CDR2 (germline): SGDLS, YYNGEE. The CDR3 spells CASSPEHAGTDTQYF. The CDR3 DNA follows: TGTGCCAGCAGCCCAGAACACGCGGGCACAGATACGCAGTATTTT.

This rearrangement joins TRBV19 to TRBJ1-5; D perhaps matches TRBD1 (5 bases). Germline CDR1 reads LNHDA; CDR2 reads SQIVND (reference sequence). Between the trimmed V and J ends, which lost 4 bases and 2 bases, there was a span of 15 bases. This CDR3 region has 16 residues. The CDR3: CASSTHGRGGNQPQHF. CDR3 nucleotide sequence: TGTGCCAGTAGTACCCACGGGAGGGGAGGCAATCAGCCCCAGCATTTT.

This clone came up a few times. The gene calls are TRBV7-9 and TRBJ1-4; D call uncertain. CDR1 and CDR2 from the germline V gene are SEHNR and FQNEAQ (reference sequence). Trimming removed 5 bases at V and 4 bases at J, with 11 bases between. The CDR3 spans 14 residues. This chain's CDR3 is CASSELGGNEKLFF. The CDR3 nucleotides are TGTGCCAGCAGCGAACTAGGCGGTAATGAAAAACTGTTTTTT.

The V and J genes are TRBV19 and TRBJ1-1, with D perhaps TRBD1 (6 bases). In germline, CDR1 is LNHDA, CDR2 SQIVND (reference sequence). Between the trimmed V and J ends, which lost 5 bases and 5 bases, there was a span of 15 bases. This CDR3 comprises 14 residues. The CDR3 nucleotides read TGTGCCAGTAGTCCTCCGGGACAAGTAACTGAAGCTTTCTTT. Translation gives CASSPPGQVTEAFF.

This clone is a singleton in its sample. The CDR3 spells CASSVGGQGGTNTEAFF. The CDR3, as DNA: TGTGCCAGCAGCGTGGGGGGACAGGGGGGGACGAACACTGAAGCTTTCTTT. The chain is built from TRBV9 and TRBJ1-1; 11 nucleotides match TRBD1. The V gene's germline CDR1 is SGDLS and CDR2 YYNGEE. The length of the CDR3 is 17 residues. The trim removed 2 bases at V and 1 base at J, leaving 7 bases unmatched.

This clone was detected a few times. The rearrangement links TRBV11-3 to TRBJ2-3; 14 positions agree with TRBD2. The CDR3 runs to 17 residues. Germline trimming cut 5 bases from V and 1 base from J; bases unmatched to any gene: 5. Per the germline V gene, CDR1 is SGHNT and CDR2 is YENEEA. The CDR3 coding sequence is TGTGCCAGCAGCCGGGGGGGACTAGCGGGGGGCACAGATACGCAGTATTTT. Encoded protein: CASSRGGLAGGTDTQYF.

CDR3 amino acids: CASIPVGGSSYEQYF. CDR3 in DNA: TGTGCCAGCATCCCTGTAGGCGGGAGCTCCTACGAGCAGTACTTC. V gene TRBV7-2 combines with J gene TRBJ2-7; TRBD2 aligns across 7 bases. This CDR3 is 15 amino acids long. Germline V lookup: CDR1 SGHTA, CDR2 FQGNSA. The J segment lost 0 bases and the V segment lost 7 bases, leaving 9 bases of the junction unmatched.

The chain recombines TRBV29-1 with TRBJ2-2; D gene ambiguous. This CDR3 comprises 12 residues. In germline, CDR1 is SQVTM, CDR2 ANQGSEA. Between the trimmed V and J ends, which lost 5 bases and 1 base, there was a span of 5 bases. The CDR3 spells CSVQVNTGELFF. In DNA form, the CDR3 reads TGCAGCGTTCAGGTGAACACCGGGGAGCTGTTTTTT.

This clone came up once. The chain employs TRBV25-1 and TRBJ1-1; weak D call: TRBD1 (6 bases). The germline gives CDR1 MGHDK, CDR2 SYGVNS. The CDR3 extends over 13 amino acids. The ends were cut back, 8 bases at V and 1 base at J, with 11 bases in the middle. CDR3 in amino acids: CASGRGGNTEAFF. The DNA for the CDR3 is TGTGCCAGCGGGAGGGGGGGGAACACTGAAGCTTTCTTT.